This T cell receptor beta chain was observed in a study of blood T cell repertoires in COVID-19 (dated by TCRdb to the early 2020s). Background for the entire study: Samples covering the acute and convalescent phases of COVID-19 were provided by collaborators in the United States, Italy and Spain. A freely available public database, intended as a resource for researchers studying the immune response to SARS-CoV-2, is where the repertoires were released. Samples were obtained from the ongoing ImmuneRACE study (first 160 participants) and from about 1,300 subjects provided by 6 global collaborators. The material from the prospective study consisted of cDNA or gDNA derived from T cells, B-cell-depleted T cells, or PBMCs. Deeply sampled blood TCRbeta repertoires from subjects exposed to, actively infected with, or recovered from COVID-19 were included in the dataset. Where HLA class I and class II types were available, the types were taken from metadata supplied by the sample provider, not from assay-based typing. Sample metadata almost always included a de-identified subject ID, COVID-19 status, age in years and sex. The investigation overall reported the following: Clinical and demographic metadata were provided uncurated, with the amount varying by source and participant.

As for this clone: The antigen it recognizes is unknown. No much larger clonotype is one base removed from it; base qualities were not supplied.

TCRbeta CDR3 regions were amplified from genomic DNA using the immunoSEQ Assay, a bias-controlled multiplex PCR. As for the authors' bioinformatics: Within the assay, amplification of reference gene primers was used to estimate how many nucleated cells each sample contained. Sequence reads were collapsed and filtered to measure the absolute abundance of every unique TCRbeta CDR3 rearrangement. For each sample, productive Simpson clonality was calculated as the square root of Simpson's diversity index across productive rearrangements. TCRdb holds this immuneACCESS table with in-frame rearrangements only. Some clones are missing; in checked studies, unresolved V genes explain under half, and the rest has no known cause. The V and J calls and clone size come from that table; D and trimming were worked out from the DNA. This sample gives nearly 110,000 clones in total; approximately 90% of them show up just once. Of the sample, 6.8% falls within the top ten clones.

Whole blood was collected in K2EDTA tubes by collaborating institutions according to the institutions' own protocols. Collaborator samples were shipped for TCRbeta analysis as frozen whole blood, isolated PBMCs, or DNA extracted from either sample type. From its cysteine to its phenylalanine, the CDR3 spans 16 amino acids. The read is trimmed to its CDR3 DNA, 48 bases read in frame from base 1. The chain joins TRBV21-1 to TRBJ1-1. TRBV21-1 constitutes a pseudogene. Sequenced: peripheral blood. The receptor's source is a man aged 45-60 years with active or convalescent COVID-19. The CDR3 amino acid sequence is: CASSSKWVDGGTEAFF. The base sequence is TGTGCCAGCAGCTCCAAGTGGGTCGACGGGGGAACTGAAGCTTTCTTT.